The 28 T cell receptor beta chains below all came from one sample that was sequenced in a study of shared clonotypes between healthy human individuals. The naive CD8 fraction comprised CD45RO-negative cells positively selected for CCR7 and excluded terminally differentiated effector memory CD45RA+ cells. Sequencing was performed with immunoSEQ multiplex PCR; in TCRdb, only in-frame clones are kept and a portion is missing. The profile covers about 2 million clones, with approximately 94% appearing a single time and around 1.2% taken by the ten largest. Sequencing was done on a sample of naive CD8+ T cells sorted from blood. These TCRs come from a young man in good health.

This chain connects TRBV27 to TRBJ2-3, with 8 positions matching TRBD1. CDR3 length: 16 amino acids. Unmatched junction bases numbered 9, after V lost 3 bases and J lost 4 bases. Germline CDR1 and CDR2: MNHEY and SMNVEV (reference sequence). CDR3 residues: CASSFLGQGGPDTQYF. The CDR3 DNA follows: TGTGCCAGCAGTTTCCTCGGACAGGGTGGCCCAGATACGCAGTATTTT.

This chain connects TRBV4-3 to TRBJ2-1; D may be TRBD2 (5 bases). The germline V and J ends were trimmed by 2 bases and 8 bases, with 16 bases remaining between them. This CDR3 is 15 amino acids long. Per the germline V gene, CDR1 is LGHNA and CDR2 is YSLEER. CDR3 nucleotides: TGCGCCAGCAGCCAAATTTTTCTAGCTAGGGATGAGCAGTTCTTC. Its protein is CASSQIFLARDEQFF.

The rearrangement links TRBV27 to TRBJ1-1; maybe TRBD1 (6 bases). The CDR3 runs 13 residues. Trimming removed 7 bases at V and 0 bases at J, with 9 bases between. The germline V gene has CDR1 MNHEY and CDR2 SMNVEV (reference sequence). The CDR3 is CASIGTLNTEAFF. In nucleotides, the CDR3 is TGTGCCAGCATCGGGACATTGAACACTGAAGCTTTCTTT.

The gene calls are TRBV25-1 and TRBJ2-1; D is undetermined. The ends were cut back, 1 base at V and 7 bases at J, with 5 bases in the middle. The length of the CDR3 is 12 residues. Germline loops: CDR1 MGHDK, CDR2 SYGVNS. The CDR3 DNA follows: TGTGCCAGCAGTGAATGGTGGAATGAGCAGTTCTTC. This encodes CASSEWWNEQFF.

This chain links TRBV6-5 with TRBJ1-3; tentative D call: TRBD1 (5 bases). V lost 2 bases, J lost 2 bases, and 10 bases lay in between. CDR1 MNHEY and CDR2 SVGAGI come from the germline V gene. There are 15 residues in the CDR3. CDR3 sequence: CASSYGSGPGNTIYF. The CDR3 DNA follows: TGTGCCAGCAGTTACGGGTCAGGGCCTGGAAACACCATATATTTT.

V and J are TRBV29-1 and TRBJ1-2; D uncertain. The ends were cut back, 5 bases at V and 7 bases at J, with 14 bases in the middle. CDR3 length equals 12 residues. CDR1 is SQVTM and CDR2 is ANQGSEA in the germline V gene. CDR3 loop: CSVLVGLAGYTF. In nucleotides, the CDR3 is TGCAGCGTTTTAGTGGGTTTGGCTGGCTACACCTTC.

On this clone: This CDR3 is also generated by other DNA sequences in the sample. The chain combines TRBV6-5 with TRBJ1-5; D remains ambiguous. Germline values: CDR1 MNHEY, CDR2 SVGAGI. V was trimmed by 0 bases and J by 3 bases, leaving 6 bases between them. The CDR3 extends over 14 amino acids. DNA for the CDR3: TGTGCCAGCAGTTACTCGGGCTACAATCAGCCCCAGCATTTT. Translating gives CASSYSGYNQPQHF.

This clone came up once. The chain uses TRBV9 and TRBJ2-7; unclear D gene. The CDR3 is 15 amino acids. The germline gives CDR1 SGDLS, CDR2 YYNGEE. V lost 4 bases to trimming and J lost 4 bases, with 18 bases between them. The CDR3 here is CASSLTAASGYEQYF. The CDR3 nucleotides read TGTGCCAGCAGCCTTACGGCGGCTAGTGGATACGAGCAGTACTTC. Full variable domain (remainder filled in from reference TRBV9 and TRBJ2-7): DSGVTQTPKHLITATGQRVTLRCSPRSGDLSVYWYQQSLDQGLQFLIQYYNGEERAKGNILERFSAQQFPDLHSELNLSSLELGDSALYFCASSLTAASGYEQYFGPGTRLTVT.

DNA for the CDR3: TGTGCCAGCATTCTAGCGGGAACAGAGACCCAGTACTTC. It specifies CASILAGTETQYF. This chain uses TRBV5-6 with TRBJ2-5; 9 bases align to TRBD2. V was pared by 6 bases and J by 4 bases, with 4 bases of the junction left unmatched. Germline CDR1 and CDR2: SGHDT and YYEEEE. The CDR3 length is 13 residues.

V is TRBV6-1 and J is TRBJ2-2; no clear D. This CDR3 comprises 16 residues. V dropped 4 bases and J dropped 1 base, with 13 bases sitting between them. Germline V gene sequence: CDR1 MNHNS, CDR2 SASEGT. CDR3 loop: CASSAWLRENTGELFF. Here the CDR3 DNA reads TGTGCCAGCAGTGCTTGGTTGCGAGAGAACACCGGGGAGCTGTTTTTT.

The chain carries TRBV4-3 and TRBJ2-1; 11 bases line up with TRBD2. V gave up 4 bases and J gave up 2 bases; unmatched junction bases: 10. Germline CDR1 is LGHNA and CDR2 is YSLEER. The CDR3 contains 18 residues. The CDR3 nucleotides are TGCGCCAGCAGCCCTACAATAGAACTAGCGGGAGCCTACAATGAGCAGTTCTTC. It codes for CASSPTIELAGAYNEQFF.

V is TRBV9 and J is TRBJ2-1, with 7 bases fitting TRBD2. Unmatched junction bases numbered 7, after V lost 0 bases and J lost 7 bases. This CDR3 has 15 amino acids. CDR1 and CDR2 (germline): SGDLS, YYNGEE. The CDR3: CASSVDGLDWNEQFF. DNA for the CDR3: TGTGCCAGCAGCGTAGACGGACTAGACTGGAATGAGCAGTTCTTC.

The CDR3 here is CASSLWTTGTEAFF. Written as DNA, the CDR3 is TGTGCCAGCAGTTTATGGACGACAGGAACTGAAGCTTTCTTT. The chain joins TRBV27 to TRBJ1-1; perhaps TRBD1 as D (6 bases). The CDR3 runs to 14 residues. Trimming removed 1 base at V and 5 bases at J, with 11 bases between. CDR1 is MNHEY and CDR2 is SMNVEV in the germline V gene (reference sequence).

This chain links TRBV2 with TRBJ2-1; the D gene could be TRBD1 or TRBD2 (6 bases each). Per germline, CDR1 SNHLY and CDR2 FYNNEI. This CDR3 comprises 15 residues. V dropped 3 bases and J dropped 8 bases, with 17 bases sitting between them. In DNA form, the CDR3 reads TGTGCCAGCAGTGACCCAGCGAGGGGGGATTATGAGCAGTTCTTC. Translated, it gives CASSDPARGDYEQFF.

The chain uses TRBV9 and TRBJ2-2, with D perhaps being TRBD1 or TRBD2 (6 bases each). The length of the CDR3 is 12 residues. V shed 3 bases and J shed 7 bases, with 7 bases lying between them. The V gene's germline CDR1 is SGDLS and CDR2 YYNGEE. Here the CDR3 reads CASSEGGGELFF. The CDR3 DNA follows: TGTGCCAGCAGCGAGGGGGGCGGGGAGCTGTTTTTT. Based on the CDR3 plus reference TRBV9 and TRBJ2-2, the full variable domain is DSGVTQTPKHLITATGQRVTLRCSPRSGDLSVYWYQQSLDQGLQFLIQYYNGEERAKGNILERFSAQQFPDLHSELNLSSLELGDSALYFCASSEGGGELFFGEGSRLTVL.

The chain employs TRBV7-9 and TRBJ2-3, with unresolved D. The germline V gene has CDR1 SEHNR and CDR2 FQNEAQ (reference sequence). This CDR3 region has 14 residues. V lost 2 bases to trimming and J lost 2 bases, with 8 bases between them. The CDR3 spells CASSLSDTTDTQYF. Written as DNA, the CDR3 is TGTGCCAGCAGCTTAAGTGACACCACAGATACGCAGTATTTT.

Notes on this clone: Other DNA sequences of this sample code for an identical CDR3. CDR3 in DNA: TGTGCCAGCAGTTCCGGAACCGGGGAGCTGTTTTTT. This gives the protein CASSSGTGELFF. V is TRBV27 and J is TRBJ2-2; D remains ambiguous. Germline CDR1 is MNHEY and CDR2 is SMNVEV (reference sequence). The CDR3 sequence is 12 residues long. V lost 4 bases and J lost 5, with 5 bases in between.

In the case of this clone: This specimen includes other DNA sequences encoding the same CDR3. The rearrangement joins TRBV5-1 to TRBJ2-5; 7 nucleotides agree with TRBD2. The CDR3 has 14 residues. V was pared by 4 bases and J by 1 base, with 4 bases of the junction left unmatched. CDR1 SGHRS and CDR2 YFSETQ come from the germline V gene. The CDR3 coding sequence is TGCGCCAGCAGCCTTGGGACTACCCAAGAGACCCAGTACTTC. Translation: CASSLGTTQETQYF.

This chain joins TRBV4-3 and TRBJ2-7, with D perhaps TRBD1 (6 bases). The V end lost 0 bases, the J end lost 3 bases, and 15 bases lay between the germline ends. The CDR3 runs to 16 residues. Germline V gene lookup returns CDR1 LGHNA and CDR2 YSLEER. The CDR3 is CASSQENSQGYYEQYF. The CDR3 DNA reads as TGCGCCAGCAGCCAAGAGAACAGCCAGGGGTACTACGAGCAGTACTTC.

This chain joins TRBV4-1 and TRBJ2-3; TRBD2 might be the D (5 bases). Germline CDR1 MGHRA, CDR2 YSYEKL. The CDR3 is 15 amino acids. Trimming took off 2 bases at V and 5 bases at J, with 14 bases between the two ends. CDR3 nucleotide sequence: TGCGCCAGCAGCCAATATTTCCAGGCGGGAGATACGCAGTATTTT. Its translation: CASSQYFQAGDTQYF.

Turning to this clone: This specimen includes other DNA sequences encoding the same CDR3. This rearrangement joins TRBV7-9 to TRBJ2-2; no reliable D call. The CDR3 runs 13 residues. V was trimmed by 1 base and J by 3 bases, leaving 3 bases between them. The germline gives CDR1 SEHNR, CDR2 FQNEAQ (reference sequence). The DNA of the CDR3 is TGTGCCAGCAGCTTAGTATACACCGGGGAGCTGTTTTTT. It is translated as CASSLVYTGELFF.

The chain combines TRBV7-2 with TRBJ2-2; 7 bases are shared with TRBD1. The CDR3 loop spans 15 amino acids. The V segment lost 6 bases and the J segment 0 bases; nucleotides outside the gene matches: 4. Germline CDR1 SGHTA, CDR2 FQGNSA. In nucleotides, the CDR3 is TGTGCCAGCAGGTTACAGGGGTCGAACACCGGGGAGCTGTTTTTT. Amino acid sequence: CASRLQGSNTGELFF.

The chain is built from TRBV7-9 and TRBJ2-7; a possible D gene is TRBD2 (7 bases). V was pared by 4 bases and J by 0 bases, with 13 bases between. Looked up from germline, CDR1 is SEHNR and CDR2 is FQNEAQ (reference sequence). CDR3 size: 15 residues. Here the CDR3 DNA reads TGTGCCAGCAGCTCCCGGGGGGACAACTCCTACGAGCAGTACTTC. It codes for CASSSRGDNSYEQYF.

The CDR3 loop is CASSLTAGPFNYGYTF. The CDR3 DNA follows: TGTGCCAGCAGCTTAACGGCCGGGCCTTTCAACTATGGCTACACCTTC. The gene calls are TRBV7-6 and TRBJ1-2; D remains ambiguous. The V gene lost 2 bases and the J gene lost 2 bases, with 15 bases spanning the gap. CDR1 and CDR2 (germline): SGHVS, FNYEAQ. This CDR3 has 16 amino acids.

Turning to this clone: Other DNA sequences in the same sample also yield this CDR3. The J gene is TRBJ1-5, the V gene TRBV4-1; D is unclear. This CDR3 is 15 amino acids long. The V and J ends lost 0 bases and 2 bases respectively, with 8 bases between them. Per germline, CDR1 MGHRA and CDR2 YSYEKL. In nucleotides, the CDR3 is TGCGCCAGCAGCCAAGATCCGGGCGGCAATCAGCCCCAGCATTTT. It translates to CASSQDPGGNQPQHF.

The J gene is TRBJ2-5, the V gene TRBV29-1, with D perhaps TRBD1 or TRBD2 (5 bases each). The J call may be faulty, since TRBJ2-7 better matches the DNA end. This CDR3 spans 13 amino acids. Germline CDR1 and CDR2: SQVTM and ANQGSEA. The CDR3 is CSVARGATYEQYF. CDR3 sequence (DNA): TGCAGCGTTGCCCGGGGCGCAACCTACGAGCAGTACTTC.

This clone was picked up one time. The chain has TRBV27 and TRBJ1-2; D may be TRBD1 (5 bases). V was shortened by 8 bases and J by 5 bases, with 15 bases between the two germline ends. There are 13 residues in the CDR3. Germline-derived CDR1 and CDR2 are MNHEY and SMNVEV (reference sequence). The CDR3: CASRSGGGYGYTF. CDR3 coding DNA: TGTGCCAGCCGGTCCGGGGGAGGGTATGGCTACACCTTC.

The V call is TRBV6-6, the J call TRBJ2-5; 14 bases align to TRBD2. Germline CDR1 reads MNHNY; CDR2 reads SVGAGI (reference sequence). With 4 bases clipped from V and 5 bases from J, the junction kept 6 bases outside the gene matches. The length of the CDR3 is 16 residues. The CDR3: CASSSGTSGRVETQYF. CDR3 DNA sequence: TGTGCCAGCAGTTCCGGGACTAGCGGGAGAGTTGAGACCCAGTACTTC.